Shown below are 20 T cell receptor beta chains from a single sample sequenced in a study of vaccination effects on CD4 cells after COVID-19 (dated 2022 in TCRdb). The library was generated by the immunoSEQ multiplex PCR assay. This is the immuneACCESS table as TCRdb keeps it, with only in-frame sequences that have V and J called. A part of the clones is gone; compared with another copy, unresolved V genes explain less than half, and the rest is unexplained. Across this sample there are 55,000 to 70,000 clones, with about 80% seen only once. More than 0.85% of the sample goes to the ten largest clones. The antigens these receptors bind are not known. In the ViraFEST assay, PBMC were stimulated with viral peptide pools, and antigen-specific CD4+ T cell clonotypes were then identified by expansion using TCR sequencing. After around 10 days of culture, CD4+ T cells were isolated with the EasySep CD4+ T cell isolation kit. Each participant got two doses of an mRNA SARS-CoV-2 vaccine, either BNT162b2 or mRNA-1273.

The sequencing used CD4+ T cells from PBMCs cultured with HCoV-OC43 spike peptides, collected after COVID-19 vaccination. The cell subset or site label for this specimen denotes: HCoV-OC43 spike overlapping peptide pool stimulation. The receptors stem from a human donor who received a COVID-19 vaccine.

This clone was seen only a few times. The chain uses TRBV5-1 and TRBJ1-2, with TRBD1 matching over 8 bases. The J segment lost 7 bases and the V segment lost 5 bases, leaving 13 bases of the junction unmatched. Germline assignment: CDR1 SGHRS and CDR2 YFSETQ. This CDR3 comprises 15 residues. The CDR3 region is CASRTFGGQGPGYTF. In DNA, the CDR3 is TGCGCCAGCAGGACCTTCGGTGGACAGGGCCCTGGCTACACCTTC.

This clone turned up a few times. The CDR3 loop reads CASSPRGDRGLVTEAFF. The CDR3 DNA sequence: TGTGCCAGCAGCCCTAGGGGGGACAGGGGGCTGGTCACTGAAGCTTTCTTT. The chain uses TRBV13 and TRBJ1-1; 12 bases are shared with TRBD1. The CDR3 runs to 17 residues. With V trimmed by 5 bases and J by 4 bases, 11 bases remained unmatched. Germline V gives CDR1 PRHDT, CDR2 FYEKMQ (reference sequence). Drawing the rest from reference TRBV13 and TRBJ1-1, the complete variable domain is AAGVIQSPRHLIKEKRETATLKCYPIPRHDTVYWYQQGPGQDPQFLISFYEKMQSDKGSIPDRFSAQQFSDYHSELNMSSLELGDSALYFCASSPRGDRGLVTEAFFGQGTRLTVV.

A few counts support this clone. The chain recombines TRBV19 with TRBJ2-2; 7 nucleotides agree with TRBD1. Germline values: CDR1 LNHDA, CDR2 SQIVND (reference sequence). The trim removed 6 bases at V and 4 bases at J, leaving 11 bases unmatched. The CDR3 is 16 amino acids. CDR3 region: CASRTQGRGITGELFF. The CDR3 nucleotides are TGTGCCAGTAGAACACAGGGGCGAGGAATCACCGGGGAGCTGTTTTTT. The variable domain in full, with the rest retrieved from reference TRBV19 and TRBJ2-2, is DGGITQSPKYLFRKEGQNVTLSCEQNLNHDAMYWYRQDPGQGLRLIYYSQIVNDFQKGDIAEGYSVSREKKESFPLTVTSAQKNPTAFYLCASRTQGRGITGELFFGEGSRLTVL.

The rearrangement uses TRBV10-3 and TRBJ2-1; 7 bases are shared with TRBD1. Germline V lookup: CDR1 ENHRY, CDR2 SYGVKD. V shed 10 bases, J shed 8 bases, and the junction held 20 bases outside the gene matches. The CDR3 consists of 16 residues. The chain's CDR3 is CATASTGALSNDEQFF. CDR3 sequence (DNA): TGTGCCACTGCGAGTACAGGGGCCCTTAGTAACGATGAGCAGTTCTTC.

The chain uses TRBV10-2 and TRBJ2-3, with 8 positions matching TRBD2. Trimming at V came to 11 bases and at J to 2 bases, leaving 9 bases not matched to a gene. CDR1 is WSHSY and CDR2 is SAAADI in the germline V gene. The CDR3 is 14 amino acids. CDR3 in DNA: TGCGCCTGCATACGGGGGGGGGTCACAGATACGCAGTATTTT. The encoded protein is CACIRGGVTDTQYF.

The rearrangement links TRBV6-2 or TRBV6-3 to TRBJ1-5; TRBD1 agrees at 7 bases. This CDR3 is built from 16 residues. Losses at the gene ends were 5 bases for V and 0 bases for J; bases not matched to a gene: 7. CDR1 and CDR2 (germline): MNHEY, SVGEGT. The CDR3 DNA is TGTGCCAGCAGTAAGGGACAGCTTAATAGCAATCAGCCCCAGCATTTT. Translating gives CASSKGQLNSNQPQHF.

J is TRBJ1-2 and V is TRBV6-5; 8 bases map to TRBD1. The CDR3 covers 14 residues. In germline, CDR1 is MNHEY, CDR2 SVGAGI. Trimming cost V 6 bases and J 3 bases; bases outside gene matches: 6. Written as DNA, the CDR3 is TGTGCCAGCAGCAAGACAGGGGCTCACTATGGCTACACCTTC. Amino acid sequence: CASSKTGAHYGYTF.

The rearrangement joins TRBV6-6 to TRBJ2-1; possible D gene TRBD2, 5 bases. V was pared by 7 bases and J by 0 bases, with 16 bases between. This CDR3 region has 16 residues. CDR1 MNHNY and CDR2 SVGAGI come from the germline V gene (reference sequence). The CDR3 nucleotides read TGTGCCAGCATCAGCGGTCGGGGTGACTCCTACAATGAGCAGTTCTTC. Translating it yields CASISGRGDSYNEQFF.

The gene calls are TRBV7-8 and TRBJ1-1; D is uncertain. With 5 bases removed from V and 5 bases from J, the gap between germline ends came to 15 bases. The CDR3 contains 14 residues. Germline V gene sequence: CDR1 SGHVS, CDR2 FQNEAQ. This CDR3 is CASSRTEVHTEAFF. The CDR3 nucleotides read TGTGCCAGCAGCCGAACCGAGGTACATACTGAAGCTTTCTTT.

The chain links TRBV18 to TRBJ1-1; TRBD1 aligns across 7 bases. CDR1 is KGHSH, CDR2 LQKENI, per germline. This CDR3 contains 16 residues. Trimming cost V 2 bases and J 5 bases; bases outside gene matches: 11. CDR3 coding DNA: TGTGCCAGCTCACCAAGGTTAAACAGGGGTTTGACTGAAGCTTTCTTT. This translates into CASSPRLNRGLTEAFF.

The rearrangement uses TRBV7-3 and TRBJ2-1; TRBD2 agrees at 7 bases. From germline, CDR1 is SGHTA and CDR2 FQGTGA. V lost 2 bases and J lost 0; bases outside the gene matches: 4. The length of the CDR3 is 16 residues. This CDR3 reads CASSLLGGSSYNEQFF. CDR3 DNA sequence: TGTGCCAGCAGCTTACTCGGCGGGAGCTCCTACAATGAGCAGTTCTTC.

The chain links TRBV6-1 to TRBJ1-5; D is undetermined. Deletions cut 2 bases from V and 10 bases from J, with 15 bases between. This CDR3 is 14 amino acids long. Per the germline V gene, CDR1 is MNHNS and CDR2 is SASEGT. This CDR3 is CASSESHILAPQHF. In DNA form, the CDR3 reads TGTGCCAGCAGTGAATCGCATATTTTAGCTCCCCAGCATTTT.

V is TRBV5-6 and J is TRBJ1-1, with TRBD1 as a possible D gene (6 bases). The CDR3 has 13 amino acids. Germline V gives CDR1 SGHDT, CDR2 YYEEEE. Trimming shortened V by 4 bases and J by 11 bases, and 18 bases separated the two germline ends. Here the CDR3 DNA reads TGTGCCAGCAGCCGGGTGGGGGGCGCCGCTGCTTTCTTT. Amino acid sequence: CASSRVGGAAAFF. Variable domain in full (rest from reference TRBV5-6 and TRBJ1-1): DAGVTQSPTHLIKTRGQQVTLRCSPKSGHDTVSWYQQALGQGPQFIFQYYEEEERQRGNFPDRFSGHQFPNYSSELNVNALLLGDSALYLCASSRVGGAAAFFGQGTRLTVV.

The gene calls are TRBV9 and TRBJ2-5; D possibly corresponds to TRBD2 (6 bases). The germline gives CDR1 SGDLS, CDR2 YYNGEE. The CDR3 is 16 amino acids. V was trimmed by 2 bases and J by 2 bases, leaving 16 bases between them. The CDR3 DNA is TGTGCCAGCAGCGTGTTCTCCGCGGGGCCACAAGAGACCCAGTACTTC. This encodes CASSVFSAGPQETQYF. The full variable domain, with the rest looked up from reference TRBV9 and TRBJ2-5, is DSGVTQTPKHLITATGQRVTLRCSPRSGDLSVYWYQQSLDQGLQFLIQYYNGEERAKGNILERFSAQQFPDLHSELNLSSLELGDSALYFCASSVFSAGPQETQYFGPGTRLLVL.

The chain uses TRBV7-3 and TRBJ2-1; 11 nucleotides agree with TRBD1. Unmatched junction bases numbered 5, after V lost 5 bases and J lost 5 bases. This CDR3 has 15 amino acids. Germline CDR1 is SGHTA and CDR2 is FQGTGA. Here the CDR3 reads CASSVDRGRHNEQFF. CDR3 coding DNA: TGTGCCAGCAGCGTGGACAGGGGGCGGCACAATGAGCAGTTCTTC.

This chain connects TRBV7-2 to TRBJ2-3; 9 bases line up with TRBD2. Per germline, CDR1 SGHTA and CDR2 FQGNSA. V shed 6 bases, J shed 6 bases, and the junction held 7 bases outside the gene matches. The CDR3 spans 14 residues. CDR3 loop: CASSPDTSGDTQYF. The CDR3, as DNA: TGTGCCAGCAGTCCAGATACTAGCGGGGATACGCAGTATTTT.

The chain employs TRBV20-1 and TRBJ2-1; D remains unclear. V lost 1 base and J 3 bases, leaving 1 base between the germline ends. Germline values: CDR1 DFQATT, CDR2 SNEGSKA (reference sequence). This CDR3 region has 11 residues. CDR3 protein: CSARVYNEQFF. DNA for the CDR3: TGCAGTGCTAGAGTCTACAATGAGCAGTTCTTC.

The V call is TRBV15, the J call TRBJ2-5, with D possibly matching TRBD2 (6 bases). Germline-derived CDR1 and CDR2 are LNHNV and YYDKDF (reference sequence). This CDR3 is built from 14 residues. V lost 9 bases and J lost 5, with 19 bases in between. The CDR3 spells CATAGGGSLETQYF. The CDR3 nucleotides are TGTGCCACTGCCGGTGGGGGGAGCCTCGAGACCCAGTACTTC.

This sequence joins TRBV6-2 or TRBV6-3 and TRBJ2-1, with a weak D call TRBD2 (5 bases). Trimming cost V 0 bases and J 7 bases, with 13 bases left between them. The germline gives CDR1 MNHEY, CDR2 SVGEGT. The CDR3 has 15 residues. The CDR3 coding sequence is TGTGCCAGCAGTTACTCAGCCGGGGTAAGGAATGAGCAGTTCTTC. It specifies CASSYSAGVRNEQFF.

The chain recombines TRBV11-2 with TRBJ1-1, with D tentatively TRBD1 (6 bases). CDR1 SGHAT and CDR2 FQNNGV come from the germline V gene. The CDR3 is 15 residues long. V was shortened by 1 base and J by 1 base, with 10 bases between the two germline ends. As DNA, the CDR3 is TGTGCCAGCAGCTTAGTTCAGGGGACGAACACTGAAGCTTTCTTT. Protein: CASSLVQGTNTEAFF.